This TCR beta chain was sequenced during a study of CD8 T cells in ankylosing spondylitis. This clonotype was detected only a few times. Its cognate antigen is unknown. General observations from the study: Matched ankylosing spondylitis synovial fluid reportedly contained a significantly enriched population of disease-linked clones. For ankylosing spondylitis blood, a TCR beta motif of 7 or 8 highly homologous variants appeared characteristic. Earlier reports found some motif variants in synovial fluid and blood in reactive arthritis. Disease-associated clones were CD8+ and fairly uncommon in peripheral blood.

Germline CDR1 and CDR2: SGHTA and FQGNSA. V gave up 1 base and J gave up 6 bases; unmatched junction bases: 6. This CDR3 is 16 amino acids long. With molecular barcodes, quantitative 5'-RACE was used to make the TCR beta libraries. One entry per CDR3 protein, called by TCRdb with MiXCR from the 5' RACE reads. In the table there are roughly 400,000 distinct CDR3 sequences, around 20% of which are singletons. The sample consisted of blood, either unsorted or a sorted T cell fraction (not recorded which). The genes are TRBV7-2 and TRBJ2-2; 9 bases are a match to TRBD2. The sequence was obtained from a male donor with ankylosing spondylitis. CDR3 in DNA: TGTGCCAGCAGCTTAGAGGGGCGCGGGAGGGCCGGGGAGCTGTTTTTT. It codes for CASSLEGRGRAGELFF.